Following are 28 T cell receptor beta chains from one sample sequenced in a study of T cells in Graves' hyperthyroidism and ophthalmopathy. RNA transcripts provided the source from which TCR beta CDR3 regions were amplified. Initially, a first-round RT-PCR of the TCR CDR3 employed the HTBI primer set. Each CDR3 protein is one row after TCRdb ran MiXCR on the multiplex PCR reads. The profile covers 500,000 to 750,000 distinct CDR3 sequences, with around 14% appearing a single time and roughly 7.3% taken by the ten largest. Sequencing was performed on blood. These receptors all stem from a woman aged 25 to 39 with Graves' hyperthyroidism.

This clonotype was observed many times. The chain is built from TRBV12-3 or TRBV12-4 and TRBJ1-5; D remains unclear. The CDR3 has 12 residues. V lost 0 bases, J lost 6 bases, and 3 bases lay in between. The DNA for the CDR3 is TGTGCCAGCAGTTTAGCCCGTCAGCCCCAGCATTTT. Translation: CASSLARQPQHF.

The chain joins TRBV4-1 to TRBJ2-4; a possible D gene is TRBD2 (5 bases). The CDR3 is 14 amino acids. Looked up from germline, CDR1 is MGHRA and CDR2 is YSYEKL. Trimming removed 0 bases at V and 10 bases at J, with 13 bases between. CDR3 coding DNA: TGCGCCAGCAGCCAAGATTCGGGGAATGGGATTCAGTACTTC. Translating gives CASSQDSGNGIQYF.

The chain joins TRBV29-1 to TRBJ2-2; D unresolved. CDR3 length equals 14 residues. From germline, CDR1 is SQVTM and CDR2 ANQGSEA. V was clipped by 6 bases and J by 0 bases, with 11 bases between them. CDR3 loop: CSVALVANTGELFF. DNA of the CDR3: TGCAGCGTCGCCCTCGTAGCGAACACCGGGGAGCTGTTTTTT.

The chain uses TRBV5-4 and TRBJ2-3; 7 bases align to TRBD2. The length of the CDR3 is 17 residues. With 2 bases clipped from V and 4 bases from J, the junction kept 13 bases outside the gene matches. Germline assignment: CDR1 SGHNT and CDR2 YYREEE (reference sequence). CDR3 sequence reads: CASSLDAREVLSDTQYF. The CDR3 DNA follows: TGTGCCAGCAGCTTAGATGCACGGGAGGTTTTGTCAGATACGCAGTATTTT.

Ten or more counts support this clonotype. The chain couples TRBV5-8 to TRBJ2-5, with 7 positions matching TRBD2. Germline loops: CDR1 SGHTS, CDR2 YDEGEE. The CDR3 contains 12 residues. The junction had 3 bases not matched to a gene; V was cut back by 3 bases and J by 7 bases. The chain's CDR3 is CASSWGEGTQYF. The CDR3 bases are TGTGCCAGCAGCTGGGGGGAGGGGACCCAGTACTTC.

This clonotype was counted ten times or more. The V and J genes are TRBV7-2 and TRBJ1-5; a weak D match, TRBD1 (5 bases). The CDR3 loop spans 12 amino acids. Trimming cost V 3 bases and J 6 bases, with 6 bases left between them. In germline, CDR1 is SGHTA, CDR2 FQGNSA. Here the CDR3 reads CASSLGGQPQHF. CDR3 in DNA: TGTGCCAGCAGCTTGGGGGGTCAGCCCCAGCATTTT.

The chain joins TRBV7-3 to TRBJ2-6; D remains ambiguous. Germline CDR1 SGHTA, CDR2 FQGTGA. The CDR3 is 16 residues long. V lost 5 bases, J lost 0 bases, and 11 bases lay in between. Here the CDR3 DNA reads TGTGCCAGCAGCCCCCGACACAGCTCTGGGGCCAACGTCCTGACTTTC. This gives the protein CASSPRHSSGANVLTF. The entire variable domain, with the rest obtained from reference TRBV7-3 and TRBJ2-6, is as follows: GAGVSQTPSNKVTEKGKYVELRCDPISGHTALYWYRQSLGQGPEFLIYFQGTGAADDSGLPNDRFFAVRPEGSVSTLKIQRTERGDSAVYLCASSPRHSSGANVLTFGAGSRLTVL.

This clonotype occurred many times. The CDR3 region is CASGLNGRVAEQYF. DNA for the CDR3: TGTGCCAGCGGCCTCAACGGCCGAGTCGCCGAGCAGTACTTC. The chain joins TRBV28 to TRBJ2-7; D is unresolved. The CDR3 runs 14 residues. Trimming pared 8 bases from V and 6 bases from J, leaving 20 bases between. Looked up from germline, CDR1 is MDHEN and CDR2 is SYDVKM.

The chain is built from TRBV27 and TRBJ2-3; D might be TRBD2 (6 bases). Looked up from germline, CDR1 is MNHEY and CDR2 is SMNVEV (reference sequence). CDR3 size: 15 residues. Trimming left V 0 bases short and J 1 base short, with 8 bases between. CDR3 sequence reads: CASSLSLARTDTQYF. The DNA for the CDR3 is TGTGCCAGCAGTTTATCACTAGCCCGCACAGATACGCAGTATTTT.

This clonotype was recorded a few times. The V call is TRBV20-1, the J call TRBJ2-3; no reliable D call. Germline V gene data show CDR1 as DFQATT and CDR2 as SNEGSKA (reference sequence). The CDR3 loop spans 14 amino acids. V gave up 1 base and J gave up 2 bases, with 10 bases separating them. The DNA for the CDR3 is TGCAGTGCTAGAGGAACGGCATTCACAGATACGCAGTATTTT. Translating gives CSARGTAFTDTQYF.

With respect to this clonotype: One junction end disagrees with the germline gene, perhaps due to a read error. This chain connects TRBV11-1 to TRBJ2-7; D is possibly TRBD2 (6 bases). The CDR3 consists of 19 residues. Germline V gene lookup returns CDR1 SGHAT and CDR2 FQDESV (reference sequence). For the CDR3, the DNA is TGCGCCAGCAGCCAAGAAAGGAAGAGGGGAGGTCTAGCGTCCTACGAGCAGTACTTC. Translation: CASSQERKRGGLASYEQYF.

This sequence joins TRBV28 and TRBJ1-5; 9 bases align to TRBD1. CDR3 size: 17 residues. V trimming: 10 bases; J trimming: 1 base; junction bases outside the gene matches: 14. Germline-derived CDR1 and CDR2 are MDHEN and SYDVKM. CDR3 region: CATKGQGFFSSNQPQHF. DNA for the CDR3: TGTGCCACAAAGGGACAGGGTTTCTTTTCGAGCAATCAGCCCCAGCATTTT.

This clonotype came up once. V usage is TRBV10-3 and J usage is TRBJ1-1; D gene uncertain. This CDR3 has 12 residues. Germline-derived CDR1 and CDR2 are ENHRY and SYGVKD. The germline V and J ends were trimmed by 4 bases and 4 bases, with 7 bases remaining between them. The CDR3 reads CAISAGLTEAFF. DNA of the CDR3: TGTGCCATCAGTGCCGGGCTCACTGAAGCTTTCTTT.

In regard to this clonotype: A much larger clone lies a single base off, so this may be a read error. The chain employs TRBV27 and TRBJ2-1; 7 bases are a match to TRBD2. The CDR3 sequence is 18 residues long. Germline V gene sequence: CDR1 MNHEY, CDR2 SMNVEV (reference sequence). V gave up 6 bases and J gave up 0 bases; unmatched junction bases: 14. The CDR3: CASSTSRTRGISYNEQFF. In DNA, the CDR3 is TGTGCCAGCAGCACATCCCGGACTAGAGGGATCTCCTACAATGAGCAGTTCTTC.

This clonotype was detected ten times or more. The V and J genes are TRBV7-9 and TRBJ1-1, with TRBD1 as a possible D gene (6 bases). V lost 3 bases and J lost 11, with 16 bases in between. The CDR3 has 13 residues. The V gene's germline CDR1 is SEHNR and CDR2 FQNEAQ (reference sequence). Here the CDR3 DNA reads TGTGCCAGCAGCTTGGGGGCAGGCCTTCATGCTTTCTTT. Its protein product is CASSLGAGLHAFF.

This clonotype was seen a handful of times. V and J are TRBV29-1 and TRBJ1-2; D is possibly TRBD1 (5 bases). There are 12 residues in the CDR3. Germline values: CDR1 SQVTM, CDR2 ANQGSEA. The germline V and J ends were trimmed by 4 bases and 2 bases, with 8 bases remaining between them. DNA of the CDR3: TGCAGCGTTGTGCGGGGCAACTATGGCTACACCTTC. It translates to CSVVRGNYGYTF.

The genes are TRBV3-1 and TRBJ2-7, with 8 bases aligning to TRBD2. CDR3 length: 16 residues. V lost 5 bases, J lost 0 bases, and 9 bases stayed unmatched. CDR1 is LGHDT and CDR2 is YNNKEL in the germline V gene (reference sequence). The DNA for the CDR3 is TGTGCCAGCAGCAACCGTGGGAGCGGGAGCTCCTACGAGCAGTACTTC. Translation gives CASSNRGSGSSYEQYF.

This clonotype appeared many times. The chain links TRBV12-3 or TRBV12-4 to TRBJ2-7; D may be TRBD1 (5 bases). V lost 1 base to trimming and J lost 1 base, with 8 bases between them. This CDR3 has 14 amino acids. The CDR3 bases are TGTGCCAGCAGTTTAGGCAGGGTATCCTACGAGCAGTACTTC. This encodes CASSLGRVSYEQYF.

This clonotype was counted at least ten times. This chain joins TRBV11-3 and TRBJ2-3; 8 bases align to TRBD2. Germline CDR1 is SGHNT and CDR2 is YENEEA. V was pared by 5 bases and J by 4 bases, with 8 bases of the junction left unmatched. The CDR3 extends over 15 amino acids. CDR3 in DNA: TGTGCCAGCAGCGCGGCGCGGGGGGCGGCAGATACGCAGTATTTT. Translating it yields CASSAARGAADTQYF.

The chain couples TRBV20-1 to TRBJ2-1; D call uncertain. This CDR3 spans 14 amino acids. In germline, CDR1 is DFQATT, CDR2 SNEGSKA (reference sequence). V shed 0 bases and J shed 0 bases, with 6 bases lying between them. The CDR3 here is CSARERFSYNEQFF. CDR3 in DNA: TGCAGTGCTAGAGAGCGATTCTCCTACAATGAGCAGTTCTTC.

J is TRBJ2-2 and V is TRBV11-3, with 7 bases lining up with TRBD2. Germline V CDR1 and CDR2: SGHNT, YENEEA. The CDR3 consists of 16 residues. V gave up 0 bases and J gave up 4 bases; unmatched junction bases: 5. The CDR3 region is CASSLEGLVGTGELFF. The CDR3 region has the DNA TGTGCCAGCAGCTTAGAAGGACTAGTTGGCACCGGGGAGCTGTTTTTT.

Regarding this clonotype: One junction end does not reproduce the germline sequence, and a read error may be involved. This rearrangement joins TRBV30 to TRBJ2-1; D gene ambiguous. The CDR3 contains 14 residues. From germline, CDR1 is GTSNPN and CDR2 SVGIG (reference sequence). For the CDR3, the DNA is TGTGCCCGGAGTGTGAGGTTGGACGACAATGAGCAGTTCTTC. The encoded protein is CARSVRLDDNEQFF.

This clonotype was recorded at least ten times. Here the CDR3 reads CASSLRTGQETQYF. Here the CDR3 DNA reads TGTGCCAGCAGTCTCAGGACAGGTCAAGAGACCCAGTACTTC. V is TRBV12-3 or TRBV12-4 and J is TRBJ2-5, with 7 bases aligning to TRBD1. The trim removed 5 bases at V and 2 bases at J, leaving 5 bases unmatched. CDR3 length equals 14 residues.

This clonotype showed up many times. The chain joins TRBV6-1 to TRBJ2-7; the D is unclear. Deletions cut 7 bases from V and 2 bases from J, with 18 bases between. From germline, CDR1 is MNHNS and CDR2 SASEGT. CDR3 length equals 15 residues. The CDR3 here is CASTEAGLGTYEQYF. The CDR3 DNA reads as TGTGCCAGCACCGAGGCCGGGCTAGGGACCTACGAGCAGTACTTC.

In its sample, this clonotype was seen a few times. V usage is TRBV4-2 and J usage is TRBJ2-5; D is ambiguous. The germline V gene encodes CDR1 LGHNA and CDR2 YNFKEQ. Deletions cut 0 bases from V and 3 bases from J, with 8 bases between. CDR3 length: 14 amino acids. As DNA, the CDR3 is TGTGCCAGCAGCCAAGACCCAGGAAAAGAGACCCAGTACTTC. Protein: CASSQDPGKETQYF.

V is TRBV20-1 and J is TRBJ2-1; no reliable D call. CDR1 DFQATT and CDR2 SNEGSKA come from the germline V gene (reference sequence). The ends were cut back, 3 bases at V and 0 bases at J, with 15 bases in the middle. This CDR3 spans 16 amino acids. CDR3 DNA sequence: TGCAGTGCTAGTTTGGCCCTCCCCCTCTCCTACAATGAGCAGTTCTTC. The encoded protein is CSASLALPLSYNEQFF.

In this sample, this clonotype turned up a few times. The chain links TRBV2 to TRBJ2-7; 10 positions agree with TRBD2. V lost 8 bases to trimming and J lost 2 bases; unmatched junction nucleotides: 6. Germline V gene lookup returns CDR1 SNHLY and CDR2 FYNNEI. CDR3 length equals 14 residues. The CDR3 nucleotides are TGTGCCAGCCTCGTAGCGGGAGGCCCCTACGAGCAGTACTTC. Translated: CASLVAGGPYEQYF. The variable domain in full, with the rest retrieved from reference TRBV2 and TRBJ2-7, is EPEVTQTPSHQVTQMGQEVILRCVPISNHLYFYWYRQILGQKVEFLVSFYNNEISEKSEIFDDQFSVERPDGSNFTLKIRSTKLEDSAMYFCASLVAGGPYEQYFGPGTRLTVT.

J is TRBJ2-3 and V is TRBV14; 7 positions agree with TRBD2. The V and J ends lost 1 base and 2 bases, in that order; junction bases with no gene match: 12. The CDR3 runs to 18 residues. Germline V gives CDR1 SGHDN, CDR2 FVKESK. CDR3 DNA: TGTGCCAGCAGCCAAGGCTCCGGGAGGCTAACCTACACAGATACGCAGTATTTT. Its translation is CASSQGSGRLTYTDTQYF.